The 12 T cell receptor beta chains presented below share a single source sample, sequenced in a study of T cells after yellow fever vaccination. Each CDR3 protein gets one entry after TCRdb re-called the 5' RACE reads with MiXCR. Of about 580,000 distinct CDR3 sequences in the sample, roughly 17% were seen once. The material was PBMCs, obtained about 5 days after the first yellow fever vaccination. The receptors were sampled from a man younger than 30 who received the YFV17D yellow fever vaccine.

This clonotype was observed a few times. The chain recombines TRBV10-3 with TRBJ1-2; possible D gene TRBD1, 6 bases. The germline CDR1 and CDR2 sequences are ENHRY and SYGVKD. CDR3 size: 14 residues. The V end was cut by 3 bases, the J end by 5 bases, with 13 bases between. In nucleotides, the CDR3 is TGTGCCATCAGTGACAGGGGCCGAGAGTATGGCTACACCTTC. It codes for CAISDRGREYGYTF.

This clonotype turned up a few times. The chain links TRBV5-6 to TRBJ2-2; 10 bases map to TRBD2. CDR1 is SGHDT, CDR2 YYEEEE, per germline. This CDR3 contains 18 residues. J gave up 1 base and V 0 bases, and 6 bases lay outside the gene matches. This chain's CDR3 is CASSLGRLAGENTGELFF. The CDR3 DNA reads TGTGCCAGCAGCTTGGGACGTCTAGCGGGGGAGAACACCGGGGAGCTGTTTTTT.

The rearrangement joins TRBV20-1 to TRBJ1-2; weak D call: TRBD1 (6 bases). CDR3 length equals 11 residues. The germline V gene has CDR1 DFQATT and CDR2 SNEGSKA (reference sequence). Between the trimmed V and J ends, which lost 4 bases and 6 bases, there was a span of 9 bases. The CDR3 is CSAKAGDGYTF. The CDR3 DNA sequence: TGCAGTGCTAAAGCAGGGGATGGCTACACCTTC.

DNA of the CDR3: TGTGCCAGTACATCTGCTAACTATGGCTACACCTTC. Translation gives CASTSANYGYTF. The chain couples TRBV19 to TRBJ1-2; D gene uncertain. The CDR3 contains 12 residues. V lost 7 bases and J 0 bases, leaving 6 bases between the germline ends. Germline V gene sequence: CDR1 LNHDA, CDR2 SQIVND (reference sequence).

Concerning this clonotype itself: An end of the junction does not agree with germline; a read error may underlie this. CDR3 coding DNA: TGCGGTGCTAGCGCGGGATTCGAGTATGGCTACACCTTC. Translated, it gives CGASAGFEYGYTF. The V call is TRBV20-1, the J call TRBJ1-2; no firm D call. CDR3 length equals 13 residues. Germline V lookup: CDR1 DFQATT, CDR2 SNEGSKA (reference sequence).

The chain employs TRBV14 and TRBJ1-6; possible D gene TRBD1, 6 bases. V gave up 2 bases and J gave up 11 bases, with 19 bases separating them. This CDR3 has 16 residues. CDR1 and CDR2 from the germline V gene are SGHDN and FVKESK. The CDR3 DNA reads TGTGCCAGCAGCCAACGGGCGGGGGGCTCTCGGACACCCCTCCACTTT. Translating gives CASSQRAGGSRTPLHF.

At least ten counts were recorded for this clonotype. The CDR3 here is CASSPTGLVKTQYF. CDR3 nucleotide sequence: TGTGCCAGCAGCCCTACAGGGCTGGTGAAGACCCAGTACTTC. The chain uses TRBV7-3 and TRBJ2-5; D may be TRBD1 (6 bases). Germline V gene sequence: CDR1 SGHTA, CDR2 FQGTGA. CDR3 length: 14 residues. Trimming removed 5 bases from V and 6 bases from J, with 16 bases in between.

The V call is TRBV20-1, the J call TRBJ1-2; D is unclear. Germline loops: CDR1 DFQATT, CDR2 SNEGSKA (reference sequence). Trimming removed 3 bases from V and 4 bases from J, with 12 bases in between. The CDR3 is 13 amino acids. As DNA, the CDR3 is TGCAGTGCTAGCGGCGGACGCACCTATGGCTACACCTTC. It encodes CSASGGRTYGYTF.

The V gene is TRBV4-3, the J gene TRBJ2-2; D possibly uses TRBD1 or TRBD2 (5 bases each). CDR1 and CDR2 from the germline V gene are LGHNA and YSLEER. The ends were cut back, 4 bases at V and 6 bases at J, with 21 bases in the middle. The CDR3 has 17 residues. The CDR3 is CASSPKGYGGSAGELFF. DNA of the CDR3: TGCGCCAGCAGCCCGAAGGGGTATGGGGGTTCGGCCGGGGAGCTGTTTTTT.

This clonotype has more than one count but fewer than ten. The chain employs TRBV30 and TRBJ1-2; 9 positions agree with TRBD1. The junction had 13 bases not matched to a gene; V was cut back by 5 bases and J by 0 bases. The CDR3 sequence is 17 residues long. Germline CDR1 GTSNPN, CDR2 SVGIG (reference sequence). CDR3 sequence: CAWGRQGEKGTNYGYTF. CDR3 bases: TGTGCCTGGGGGCGACAGGGGGAAAAGGGGACTAACTATGGCTACACCTTC.

The CDR3 DNA reads TGTGCCAGCAGCTTCGGACAGGCGGACGAGCAGTACTTC. This codes for CASSFGQADEQYF. The V gene is TRBV7-6, the J gene TRBJ2-7; 7 nucleotides align to TRBD1. The CDR3 spans 13 residues. Germline lookup yields CDR1 SGHVS and CDR2 FNYEAQ. V trimming: 3 bases; J trimming: 5 bases; junction bases outside the gene matches: 4.

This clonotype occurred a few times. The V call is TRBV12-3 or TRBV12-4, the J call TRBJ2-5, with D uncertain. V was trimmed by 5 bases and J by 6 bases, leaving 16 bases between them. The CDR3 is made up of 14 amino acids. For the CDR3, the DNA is TGTGCCAGCAGTACCTCATCGGGCCGGAAGACCCAGTACTTC. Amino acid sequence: CASSTSSGRKTQYF.